This T cell receptor (beta chain) was retrieved from a study of regulatory T cells in long-lasting Graves disease. The CDR3 is 14 amino acids. V lost 7 bases and J lost 2, with 9 bases in between. Germline CDR1 is LNHDA and CDR2 is SQIVND (reference sequence). Arm-PCR of CDR3 regions and iRepertoire HTBI primers were used to build TCR beta libraries. TCRdb re-analysed the multiplex PCR reads in MiXCR, keeping a single row per CDR3 protein. Of about 660,000 distinct CDR3 sequences in the sample, approximately 31% are singletons; the top ten hold around 42%. This clonotype was detected a few times. Time point indicated: persistent/refractory GD, antithyroid drugs over 5 years with positive TRAb. Extracted PBMC RNA gave rise to the TCR library.

The receptor's source is a female donor with Graves disease. The sequencing here drew on peripheral blood mononuclear cells (PBMCs), taken when the disease was refractory, from a patient treated with antithyroid drugs. The V and J genes are TRBV19 and TRBJ2-6; D possibly corresponds to TRBD1 (6 bases). The CDR3 loop is CASIDRPGANVLTF. Here the CDR3 DNA reads TGTGCCAGTATTGACAGGCCTGGGGCCAACGTCCTGACTTTC. The whole variable domain, filled in from reference TRBV19 and TRBJ2-6, reads DGGITQSPKYLFRKEGQNVTLSCEQNLNHDAMYWYRQDPGQGLRLIYYSQIVNDFQKGDIAEGYSVSREKKESFPLTVTSAQKNPTAFYLCASIDRPGANVLTFGAGSRLTVL.